Sequencing of this TCR beta chain was carried out in a study of T cells in Graves' hyperthyroidism and ophthalmopathy. The wider study: Before any treatment, at initial diagnosis, peripheral blood was collected. Whole-study findings and limits: Stable hyperthyroidism was told apart from ophthalmopathy by a model built on 13 V-J features. Peripheral blood also featured most of the thyroid clonotypes expanded above 0.001.

The CDR3 is 17 residues long. From germline, CDR1 is SEHNR and CDR2 FQNEAQ (reference sequence). V was trimmed by 6 bases and J by 0 bases, leaving 17 bases between them. A Clinical Activity Score of at least 3, a NOSPECS grade of at least 4 and a duration under 3 months were recorded in the ophthalmopathy patients. There are many counts of this clonotype. The antigen is not known. The TCR beta CDR3 regions underwent amplification using RNA transcripts as the source. In the first-round RT-PCR of the TCR CDR3, the HTBI primer set was used. One entry per CDR3 protein results from TCRdb running MiXCR on the multiplex PCR reads. This sample has 350,000 to 450,000 distinct CDR3 sequences, with over 12% found just once.

The clonotype was recovered from a man aged 50 or older with Graves' ophthalmopathy. The sample was blood. The chain uses TRBV7-9 and TRBJ1-4, with D tentatively TRBD1 (5 bases). The CDR3 nucleotides read TGTGCCAGCAGGGGGACGGGCGGAAGCGCAACTAATGAAAAACTGTTTTTT. It translates to CASRGTGGSATNEKLFF.